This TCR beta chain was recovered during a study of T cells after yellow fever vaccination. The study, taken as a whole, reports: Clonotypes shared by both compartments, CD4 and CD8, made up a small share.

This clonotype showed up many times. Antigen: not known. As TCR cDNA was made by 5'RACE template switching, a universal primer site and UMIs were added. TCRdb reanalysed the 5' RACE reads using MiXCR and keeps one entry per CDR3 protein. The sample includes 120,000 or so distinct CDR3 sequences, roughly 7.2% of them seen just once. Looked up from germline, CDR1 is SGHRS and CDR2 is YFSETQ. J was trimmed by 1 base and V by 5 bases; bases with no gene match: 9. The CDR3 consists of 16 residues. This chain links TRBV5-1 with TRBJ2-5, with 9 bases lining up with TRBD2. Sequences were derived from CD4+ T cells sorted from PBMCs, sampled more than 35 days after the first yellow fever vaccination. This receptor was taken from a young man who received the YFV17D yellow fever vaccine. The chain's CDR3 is CASSDGTSRFQETQYF. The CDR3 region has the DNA TGCGCCAGCAGTGATGGGACTAGCAGATTCCAAGAGACCCAGTACTTC.